The next 2 T cell receptor beta chains were all read from a single sample in a study of T cells expressing NK-cell markers. TCRdb processed the 5' RACE reads again and assigns one entry to each CDR3 protein, with no DNA. Recorded for this sample: approximately 380,000 distinct CDR3 sequences. Sample: blood T cells: a sorted CD56 or NKG2C T cell subset, CD4+ or CD8+ T cells, or bulk PBMC T cells (not recorded which). These receptors all stem from a man between 18 and 69 years old in good health.

The genes are TRBV5-1 and TRBJ2-1; TCRdb's assignment of TRBD2 cannot be checked, as there is no DNA. This CDR3 is built from 17 residues. Germline loops: CDR1 SGHRS, CDR2 YFSETQ. The CDR3 protein is CASSFNGGAVRSDEQFF. Variable domain in full (rest from reference TRBV5-1 and TRBJ2-1): KAGVTQTPRYLIKTRGQQVTLSCSPISGHRSVSWYQQTPGQGLQFLFEYFSETQRNKGNFPGRFSGRQFSNSRSEMNVSTLELGDSALYLCASSFNGGAVRSDEQFFGPGTRLTVL.

The chain employs TRBV20-1 and TRBJ2-1; the TCRdb D gene call, TRBD2, has no DNA to confirm it. The CDR3 totals 17 residues. CDR1 and CDR2 from the germline V gene are DFQATT and SNEGSKA (reference sequence). CDR3 region: CSARRLTKRGISNEQFF.